The 2 T cell receptor beta chains below come from one sample, sequenced in a study of T cell responses to AZD1222 COVID-19 vaccine. Assay: immunoSEQ multiplex PCR; the TCRdb copy retains only in-frame clones and omits some. The table includes tens of thousands of clones, 88% detected once. This material consisted of peripheral blood, taken 28 days after the second AZD1222 dose. Receptors were obtained from an adult who received the AZD1222 COVID-19 vaccine.

This chain connects TRBV20-1 to TRBJ1-1; D call uncertain. Per the germline V gene, CDR1 is DFQATT and CDR2 is SNEGSKA (reference sequence). V lost 5 bases to trimming and J lost 4 bases, with 8 bases between them. The CDR3 runs to 11 residues. The CDR3 reads CSAPFLTEAFF. In DNA form, the CDR3 reads TGCAGTGCTCCTTTTCTCACTGAAGCTTTCTTT.

The J gene is TRBJ2-7, the V gene TRBV5-8; no clear D gene. V lost 4 bases, J lost 7 bases, and 15 bases lay in between. The CDR3 is made up of 13 amino acids. From germline, CDR1 is SGHTS and CDR2 YDEGEE. CDR3 protein: CASSLGRPREQYF. As DNA, the CDR3 is TGTGCCAGCAGCCTTGGACGCCCAAGGGAGCAGTACTTC.